These 8 T cell receptor beta chains came from one sample sequenced in a study of blood T cell repertoires in COVID-19. TCRdb keeps only in-frame clones here, not all; method: immunoSEQ multiplex PCR. The table records about 49,000 clones, 70% to 90% of them present only once. The sequenced sample consisted of peripheral blood. The receptor set was obtained from a human donor in a cohort sampled during active COVID-19.

J is TRBJ1-6 and V is TRBV6-5; no reliable D call. Deletions cut 7 bases from V and 8 bases from J, with 15 bases between. The CDR3 spans 14 residues. CDR1 and CDR2 from the germline V gene are MNHEY and SVGAGI. The CDR3 sequence: CASIGSRLDSPLHF. The CDR3 DNA is TGTGCCAGCATAGGATCCAGGCTGGATTCACCCCTCCACTTT.

The chain links TRBV11-3 to TRBJ1-5; D is unclear. The CDR3 consists of 18 residues. The V gene's germline CDR1 is SGHNT and CDR2 YENEEA. V was clipped by 5 bases and J by 5 bases, with 25 bases between them. CDR3 coding DNA: TGTGCCAGCAGCGTTAGCGGGGTTTCGGGAGCGGTGGATCAGCCCCAGCATTTT. Protein sequence: CASSVSGVSGAVDQPQHF.

V usage is TRBV11-2 and J usage is TRBJ2-7, with 10 bases aligning to TRBD1. The CDR3 has 17 residues. CDR1 SGHAT and CDR2 FQNNGV come from the germline V gene. After removal of 5 bases from V and 3 bases from J, the junction contained 13 bases not matched to a gene. DNA for the CDR3: TGTGCCAGCAGCCCTCCCGGGACAGGGGTCTTGGGCTACGAGCAGTACTTC. Amino acid sequence: CASSPPGTGVLGYEQYF.

V gene TRBV29-1 combines with J gene TRBJ1-1; D possibly corresponds to TRBD1 (5 bases). The germline V gene encodes CDR1 SQVTM and CDR2 ANQGSEA. V was shortened by 4 bases and J by 5 bases, with 14 bases between the two germline ends. This CDR3 region has 13 residues. The CDR3 sequence is CSVGRGSGTEAFF. DNA for the CDR3: TGCAGCGTTGGGCGGGGGAGTGGTACTGAAGCTTTCTTT.

This chain uses TRBV11-3 with TRBJ2-2, with 11 nucleotides matching TRBD1. J lost 2 bases, V lost 6 bases, and 11 bases had no gene match. Germline CDR1 SGHNT, CDR2 YENEEA. This CDR3 is 18 amino acids long. CDR3 loop: CASSDSIGTGGNTGELFF. The CDR3 DNA follows: TGTGCCAGCAGTGATTCGATCGGGACAGGGGGAAACACCGGGGAGCTGTTTTTT.

The chain links TRBV2 to TRBJ2-2; 11 nucleotides align to TRBD2. CDR3 length equals 18 residues. Germline trimming cut 5 bases from V and 1 base from J; bases unmatched to any gene: 9. Germline loops: CDR1 SNHLY, CDR2 FYNNEI. CDR3 bases: TGTGCCAGCAGTTATCCGGGACTAGCGGATTTGAACACCGGGGAGCTGTTTTTT. Amino acids: CASSYPGLADLNTGELFF.

Points on this clone: The junction shows a germline mismatch at one end, possibly a read error. The chain combines TRBV7-8 with TRBJ1-2, with unresolved D. CDR3 size: 15 residues. Germline values: CDR1 SGHVS, CDR2 FQNEAQ. The CDR3 bases are TGTGCCAGCAGCCTAGCCTCGGCGGGGAGCAGTGGCTACACCTTC. Its translation: CASSLASAGSSGYTF.

This clone was picked up one time. The J gene is TRBJ1-2, the V gene TRBV12-3 or TRBV12-4; 10 bases are shared with TRBD1. The CDR3 runs to 12 residues. V trimming: 3 bases; J trimming: 10 bases; junction bases outside the gene matches: 2. The CDR3 nucleotides read TGTGCCAGCAGTTTTGGACAGGGGGACTACACCTTC. Translated: CASSFGQGDYTF.